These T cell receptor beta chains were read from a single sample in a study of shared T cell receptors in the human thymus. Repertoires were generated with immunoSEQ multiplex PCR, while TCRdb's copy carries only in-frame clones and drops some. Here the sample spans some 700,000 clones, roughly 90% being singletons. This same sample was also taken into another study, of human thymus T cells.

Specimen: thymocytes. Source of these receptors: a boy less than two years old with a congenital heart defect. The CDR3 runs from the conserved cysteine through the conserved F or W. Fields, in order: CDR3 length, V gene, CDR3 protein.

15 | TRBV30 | CAWTQAGQVTDTQYF
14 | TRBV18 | CASSPQDRADEQYF
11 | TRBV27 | CAGPTAREQYF
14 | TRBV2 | CASSRDRGLETQYF
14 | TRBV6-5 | CASGIRGDQETQYF
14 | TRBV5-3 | CARTPVRTGDEQYF
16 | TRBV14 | CASSQEHRVELETQYF
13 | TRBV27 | CASRGGRTNEQFF
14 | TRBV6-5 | CASSKQGVFGEQYF
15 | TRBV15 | CATSGGGSRTDTQYF
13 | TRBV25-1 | CARGTGWVNEQFF
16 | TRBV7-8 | CASSLGLAERPDTQYF
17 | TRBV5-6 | CASSQERDPPGTDTQYF
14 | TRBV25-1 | CASSGRVSGNTIYF
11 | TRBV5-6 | CASRLDSQQYF
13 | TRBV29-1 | CSVGTGGYNEQFF
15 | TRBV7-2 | CASSLRWGSGSMAFF
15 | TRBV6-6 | CASSFRVGRNTEAFF
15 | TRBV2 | CASLPLAGVGGELFF
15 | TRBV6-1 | CASSVTGESNQPQHF
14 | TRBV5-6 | CASSLTRHTGELFF
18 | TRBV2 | CASSERGKLGDRGYEQYF
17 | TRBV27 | CASSFLRLAGDHNEQFF
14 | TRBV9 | CASSSEEVGTEAFF
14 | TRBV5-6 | CASSFPSATETQYF
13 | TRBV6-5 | CASSLRGGGEQYF
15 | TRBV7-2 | CASSSGQESYNEQFF
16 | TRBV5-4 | CASGVQREKGTDTQYF
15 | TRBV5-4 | CASRSASGPYNEQFF
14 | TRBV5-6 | CASSLTGVAQPQHF
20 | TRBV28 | CASSSPGLADAQTPPNEQFF
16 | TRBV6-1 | CASSAPKGSQTYEQYF
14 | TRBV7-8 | CASTAGARGTEAFF
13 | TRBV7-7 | CASSLGTGSGYTF
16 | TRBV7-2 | CASSFLAGVGADTQYF
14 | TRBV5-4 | CASSSTGLNTEAFF
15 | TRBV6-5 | CASSLRGGLNQPQHF
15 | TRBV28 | CASRGGLVGGYEQYF
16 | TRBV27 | CASSLGGQGANGELFF
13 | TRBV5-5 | CATTVENTGELFF
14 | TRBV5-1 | CASSLAARGNEQYF